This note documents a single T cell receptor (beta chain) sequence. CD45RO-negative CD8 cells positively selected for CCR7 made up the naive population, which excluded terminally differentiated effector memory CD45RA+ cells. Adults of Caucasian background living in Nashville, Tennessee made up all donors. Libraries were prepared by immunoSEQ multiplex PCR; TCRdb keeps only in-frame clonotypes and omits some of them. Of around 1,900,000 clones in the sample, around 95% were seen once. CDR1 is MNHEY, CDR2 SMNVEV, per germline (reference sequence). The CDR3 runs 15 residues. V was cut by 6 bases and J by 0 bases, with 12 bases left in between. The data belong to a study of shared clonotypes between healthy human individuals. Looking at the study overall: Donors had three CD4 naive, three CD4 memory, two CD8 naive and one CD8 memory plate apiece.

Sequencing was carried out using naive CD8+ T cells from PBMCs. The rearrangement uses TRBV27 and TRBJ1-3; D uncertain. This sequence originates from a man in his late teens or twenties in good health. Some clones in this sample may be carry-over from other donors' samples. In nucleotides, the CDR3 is TGTGCCAGCAGCCCAGGACGGAACTCTGGAAACACCATATATTTT. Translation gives CASSPGRNSGNTIYF.